This T cell receptor beta chain stems from a study of T cell changes during pregnancy in multiple sclerosis (dated by TCRdb to between 2017 and 2020). Context from the whole study: Changes in the T cell repertoire over the course of pregnancy were examined in this study in women with multiple sclerosis.

The CDR3 covers 14 residues, taking in both the cysteine and the phenylalanine. The read is trimmed to its CDR3 DNA, 42 bases read in frame from base 1. The junction shows trimming of 8 bases on V and 0 bases on J, plus 13 bases between the germline ends. CDR1 and CDR2 were assigned from the germline V gene as MDHEN and SYDVKM. The protocol used for the library was the immunoSEQ multiplex PCR assay. Held by TCRdb, this immuneACCESS table contains in-frame sequences only and omits some clones. Under half of the omission traces to an unresolved V gene where checked; the cause of the rest is unknown. In this sample the table shows about 94,000 clones, over 90% of which occur a single time. The top ten clones comprise about 0.8% of the sample. About this clone itself: Its antigen is unknown. No base quality information exists; no much larger clone differs at one position.

This chain joins TRBV28 to TRBJ1-2; no D gene is confidently identified. Sample: peripheral blood, taken in the third trimester of pregnancy. The receptor was derived from a female donor with multiple sclerosis, enrolled in a pregnancy study. The bases are TGTGCCAGCCGCGGGGTGGGAACTAACTATGGCTACACCTTC. It translates to CASRGVGTNYGYTF.